This T cell receptor (beta chain) was observed in a study of cytomegalovirus exposure and HLA in healthy donors. Study-level information: Earlier work reported approximately 110 million unique TCR beta sequences from 150 million to 200 million T cells. Study outcomes and limitations: A later analysis showed TCR association rates differing by HLA locus, peaking at DRB1 and lowest at HLA-C.

Of note for this clone: Antigen: not known.

Germline assignment: CDR1 LNHDA and CDR2 SQIVND (reference sequence). This CDR3 region has 15 residues. The V and J ends lost 1 base and 5 bases respectively, with 12 bases between them. The PCR made use of 60 Vbeta and 13 Jbeta primers. Assay used: immunoSEQ multiplex PCR; TCRdb lists only in-frame clones, some missing. The table lists more than 95,000 clones. Sequenced: PBMCs. The gene calls are TRBV19 and TRBJ1-5, with a weak D call TRBD1 (6 bases). The TCR comes from a man aged 40-49 years in good health and CMV-seronegative. The CDR3 sequence: CASSIVNREDQPQHF. CDR3 nucleotide sequence: TGTGCCAGTAGTATAGTTAACAGGGAAGATCAGCCCCAGCATTTT.